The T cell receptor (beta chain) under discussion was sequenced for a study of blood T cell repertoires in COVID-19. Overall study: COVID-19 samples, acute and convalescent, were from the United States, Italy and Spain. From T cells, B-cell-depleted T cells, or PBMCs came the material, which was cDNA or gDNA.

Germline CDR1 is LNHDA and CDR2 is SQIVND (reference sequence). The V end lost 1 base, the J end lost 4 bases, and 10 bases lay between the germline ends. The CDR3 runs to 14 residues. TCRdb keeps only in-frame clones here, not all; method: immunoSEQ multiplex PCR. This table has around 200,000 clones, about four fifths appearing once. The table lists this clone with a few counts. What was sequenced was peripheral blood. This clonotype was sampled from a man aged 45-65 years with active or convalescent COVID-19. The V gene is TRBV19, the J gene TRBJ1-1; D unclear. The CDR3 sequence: CASSIGGKITEAFF. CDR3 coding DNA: TGTGCCAGTAGTATAGGAGGGAAAATCACTGAAGCTTTCTTT.